The 10 T cell receptor beta chains listed next were all sequenced from one sample in a study of circulating and synovial CD4+ cells in juvenile arthritis (dated by TCRdb to about 2014). Library prep was done by the immunoSEQ multiplex PCR assay. Held by TCRdb, this immuneACCESS table contains in-frame sequences only and omits some clones. Under half of the omission traces to an unresolved V gene where checked; the cause of the rest is unknown. The sample table records some 35,000 clones; about 94% of these occur just once. The ten largest clonotypes hold 0.7% of the sample. Material for sequencing was CD4+ T cells from blood. These TCRs come from a human donor with juvenile idiopathic arthritis.

Points on this clone: The junction does not match germline at one end; this may be a read error. The V and J genes are TRBV30 and TRBJ1-6; D is perhaps TRBD1 (6 bases). Per the germline V gene, CDR1 is GTSNPN and CDR2 is SVGIG (reference sequence). This CDR3 has 14 residues. The CDR3 DNA sequence: TGTGCCTGGAGTGCATGGACAGATAATTCCCCCCTCCCCTTT. Residues: CAWSAWTDNSPLPF.

V is TRBV9 and J is TRBJ2-2; TRBD2 aligns across 8 bases. The ends lost 3 bases at V and 6 bases at J; junction bases unmatched: 10. The germline CDR1 and CDR2 sequences are SGDLS and YYNGEE. This CDR3 has 16 amino acids. The CDR3 sequence: CASSARHPGGPGELFF. Here the CDR3 DNA reads TGTGCCAGCAGCGCCCGCCACCCGGGGGGGCCCGGGGAGCTGTTTTTT.

The V gene is TRBV6-1, the J gene TRBJ2-3, with 7 bases that match TRBD2. Per germline, CDR1 MNHNS and CDR2 SASEGT. CDR3 length: 15 amino acids. The trim removed 6 bases at V and 3 bases at J, leaving 9 bases unmatched. The CDR3 nucleotides are TGTGCCAGCAGCGACCGGGGGGTTGTGACAGATACGCAGTATTTT. Its translation: CASSDRGVVTDTQYF.

The gene calls are TRBV15 and TRBJ2-2; 7 positions agree with TRBD1. The CDR3 extends over 16 amino acids. The V segment lost 4 bases and the J segment 3 bases; nucleotides outside the gene matches: 8. The germline gives CDR1 LNHNV, CDR2 YYDKDF (reference sequence). The CDR3 loop is CATSKGQMRYTGELFF. CDR3 DNA sequence: TGTGCCACCAGCAAGGGACAGATGCGCTACACCGGGGAGCTGTTTTTT.

The chain links TRBV15 to TRBJ1-3; D gene unclear. The germline CDR1 and CDR2 sequences are LNHNV and YYDKDF (reference sequence). The CDR3 runs 13 residues. With 3 bases removed from V and 4 bases from J, the gap between germline ends came to 7 bases. The CDR3 sequence is CATSRPTGNTIYF. The CDR3 DNA sequence: TGTGCCACCAGCAGGCCGACAGGAAACACCATATATTTT.

The chain has TRBV4-3 and TRBJ1-4, with D unclear. V was clipped by 1 base and J by 10 bases, with 19 bases between them. The V gene's germline CDR1 is LGHNA and CDR2 YSLEER. This CDR3 has 16 amino acids. CDR3 loop: CASSQGAQTTAGKLFF. CDR3 sequence (DNA): TGCGCCAGCAGCCAAGGGGCGCAGACGACGGCCGGAAAACTGTTTTTT.

This clone was recorded once. The J gene is TRBJ1-3, the V gene TRBV29-1; the D gene is possibly TRBD1 (5 bases). The V gene's germline CDR1 is SQVTM and CDR2 ANQGSEA. V dropped 4 bases and J dropped 4 bases, with 8 bases sitting between them. The CDR3 extends over 12 amino acids. The CDR3 nucleotides are TGCAGCGTTGTTTCAGGGGGAAACACCATATATTTT. This encodes CSVVSGGNTIYF.

The V call is TRBV6-5, the J call TRBJ1-1, with TRBD1 matching 9 bases. From germline, CDR1 is MNHEY and CDR2 SVGAGI. V trimming: 4 bases; J trimming: 11 bases; junction bases outside the gene matches: 8. The CDR3 length is 13 residues. CDR3 DNA sequence: TGTGCCAGCAGTTCTACCGGGACAGGGAAGGCTTTCTTT. It specifies CASSSTGTGKAFF.

The rearrangement joins TRBV7-6 to TRBJ2-3; 11 bases fit TRBD2. The V and J ends lost 1 base and 14 bases, in that order; junction bases with no gene match: 17. Germline loops: CDR1 SGHVS, CDR2 FNYEAQ. The CDR3 totals 17 residues. The CDR3 bases are TGTGCCAGCAGCTTAGAAGCTAGCGGGGGGCCCCAGTTTGTAAGGTATTTT. As protein: CASSLEASGGPQFVRYF.

The CDR3 region is CASGRDLGYTQYF. The CDR3 nucleotides are TGTGCCAGCGGTAGGGACTTAGGCTATACGCAGTATTTT. The chain joins TRBV2 to TRBJ2-3, with D perhaps matching TRBD2 (6 bases). Between the trimmed V and J ends, which lost 8 bases and 7 bases, there was a span of 16 bases. Germline values: CDR1 SNHLY, CDR2 FYNNEI. This CDR3 contains 13 residues.